The source of this T cell receptor beta chain is a study of cytomegalovirus exposure and HLA in healthy donors. Study-level findings and limits: The authors listed 164 TCR beta chains as cytomegalovirus-associated. Within an earlier analysis, most TCR beta V segments proved productive either about 87% or about 30% of the time.

As to this clone: Its antigen is still unknown.

Use of 60 Vbeta and 13 Jbeta primers characterized the PCR. Clones were sequenced by immunoSEQ multiplex PCR, and TCRdb holds only the in-frame ones, with some missing. This table lists 200,000 to 250,000 clones. The CDR3 has 12 residues. CDR1 SQVTM and CDR2 ANQGSEA come from the germline V gene. V was clipped by 5 bases and J by 0 bases, with 5 bases between them. The chain is built from TRBV29-1 and TRBJ1-5; D uncertain. The specimen was PBMCs. This receptor was obtained from a woman in her thirties in good health and CMV-seropositive. The CDR3 spells CSVLSSNQPQHF. CDR3 DNA: TGCAGCGTTCTAAGTAGCAATCAGCCCCAGCATTTT.